The 9 T cell receptor beta chains given below trace back to one sample, sequenced in a study of cytotoxic CD8 clonotypes in ibrutinib-treated CLL. Profiled with immunoSEQ multiplex PCR; TCRdb holds only in-frame clones, not every one. The sample comprises tens of thousands of clones, about four fifths of which are singletons, and around 5% rests with the top ten. The sample in question was PBMCs, obtained after 12 months of ibrutinib treatment. The receptor set was obtained from a human donor with chronic lymphocytic leukemia.

The V gene is TRBV5-1, the J gene TRBJ2-4; either TRBD1 or TRBD2 may fit D (5 bases each). Trimming took off 7 bases at V and 9 bases at J, with 20 bases between the two ends. The CDR3 length is 14 residues. The V gene's germline CDR1 is SGHRS and CDR2 YFSETQ. The CDR3 region is CASGPGTFSFIQYF. The CDR3, as DNA: TGCGCCAGCGGCCCCGGGACGTTCTCTTTCATTCAGTACTTC.

J is TRBJ2-5 and V is TRBV6-1, with D maybe TRBD1 (6 bases). The V gene lost 10 bases and the J gene lost 4 bases, with 16 bases spanning the gap. In germline, CDR1 is MNHNS, CDR2 SASEGT. CDR3 length: 13 residues. CDR3 residues: CATTGQRGETQYF. CDR3 DNA sequence: TGTGCCACGACAGGACAACGAGGAGAGACCCAGTACTTC.

This chain links TRBV7-9 with TRBJ2-2; TRBD1 matches 8 bases. After removal of 4 bases from V and 3 bases from J, the junction contained 1 base not matched to a gene. The CDR3 spans 14 residues. In germline, CDR1 is SEHNR, CDR2 FQNEAQ (reference sequence). CDR3 amino acids: CASSSTGDTGELFF. In nucleotides, the CDR3 is TGTGCCAGCAGCTCGACAGGGGACACCGGGGAGCTGTTTTTT.

This sequence joins TRBV27 and TRBJ2-2; tentatively, D is TRBD2 (5 bases). The V end lost 0 bases, the J end lost 7 bases, and 15 bases lay between the germline ends. This CDR3 is built from 16 residues. Germline V gene sequence: CDR1 MNHEY, CDR2 SMNVEV (reference sequence). The CDR3 nucleotides read TGTGCCAGCAGTTTATCCTACGGGGAATGGGGCGGGGAGCTGTTTTTT. Amino acid sequence: CASSLSYGEWGGELFF.

The gene calls are TRBV9 and TRBJ1-4; D is perhaps TRBD1 (6 bases). Trimming cost V 4 bases and J 8 bases, with 15 bases left between them. The germline V gene has CDR1 SGDLS and CDR2 YYNGEE. The CDR3 length is 14 residues. The CDR3 sequence: CASSPQGGREKLFF. The CDR3 region has the DNA TGTGCCAGCAGCCCCCAAGGGGGTCGGGAAAAACTGTTTTTT.

This clone appeared a single time. The chain couples TRBV2 to TRBJ2-3; D is unclear. The CDR3 length is 11 residues. CDR1 SNHLY and CDR2 FYNNEI come from the germline V gene. V was clipped by 1 base and J by 7 bases, with 3 bases between them. The CDR3 spells CASSEVNTQYF. The CDR3 DNA sequence: TGTGCCAGCAGTGAAGTGAATACGCAGTATTTT.

This chain connects TRBV28 to TRBJ2-1; TRBD2 matches at 12 bases. The CDR3 is 16 residues long. Trimming at V came to 7 bases and at J to 8 bases, leaving 12 bases not matched to a gene. Germline loops: CDR1 MDHEN, CDR2 SYDVKM. This CDR3 reads CASTLTSGGVKDEQFF. The DNA of the CDR3 is TGTGCCAGCACCCTGACTAGCGGGGGCGTAAAAGATGAGCAGTTCTTC.

This clone showed up just a few times. This chain connects TRBV5-1 to TRBJ1-1; 10 positions agree with TRBD1. Germline loops: CDR1 SGHRS, CDR2 YFSETQ. Germline trimming cut 4 bases from V and 5 bases from J; bases unmatched to any gene: 2. The CDR3 runs to 13 residues. CDR3: CASSGTGVTEAFF. The CDR3 nucleotides read TGCGCCAGCAGCGGGACAGGGGTTACTGAAGCTTTCTTT.

The chain carries TRBV4-3 and TRBJ2-3; tentative D call: TRBD1 (6 bases). Germline assignment: CDR1 LGHNA and CDR2 YSLEER. The CDR3 sequence is 18 residues long. Trimming took off 4 bases at V and 4 bases at J, with 24 bases between the two ends. Written as DNA, the CDR3 is TGCGCCAGCAGCCGCCAAGCAGCTCCGGGACAACTCCCAGATACGCAGTATTTT. Amino acids: CASSRQAAPGQLPDTQYF.